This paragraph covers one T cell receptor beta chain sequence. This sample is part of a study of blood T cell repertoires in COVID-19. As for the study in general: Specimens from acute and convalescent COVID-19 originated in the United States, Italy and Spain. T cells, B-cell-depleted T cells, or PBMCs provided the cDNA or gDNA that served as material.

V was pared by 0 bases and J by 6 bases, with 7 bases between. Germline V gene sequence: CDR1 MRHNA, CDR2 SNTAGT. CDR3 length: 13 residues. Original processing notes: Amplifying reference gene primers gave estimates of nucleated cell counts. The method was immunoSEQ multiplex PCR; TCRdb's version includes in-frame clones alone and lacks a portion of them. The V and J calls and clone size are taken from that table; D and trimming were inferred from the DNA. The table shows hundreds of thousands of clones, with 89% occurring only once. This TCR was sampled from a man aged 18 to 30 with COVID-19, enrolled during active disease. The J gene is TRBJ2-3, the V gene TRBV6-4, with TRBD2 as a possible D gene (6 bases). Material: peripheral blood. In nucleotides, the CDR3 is TGTGCCAGCAGTGACTCGGCGGGGGATACGCAGTATTTT. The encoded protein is CASSDSAGDTQYF.